The source of this TCR beta chain is a study of cytomegalovirus exposure and HLA in healthy donors. The CDR3 totals 11 residues. Germline V gene data show CDR1 as MNHEY and CDR2 as SVGAGI. Trimming pared 11 bases from V and 5 bases from J, leaving 12 bases between. The study ran its PCR with 60 Vbeta and 13 Jbeta primers. Assay: immunoSEQ multiplex PCR; the TCRdb copy retains only in-frame clones and omits some. The sample has approximately 150,000 clones; roughly 80% are singletons. Sequenced: PBMCs. The sequence derives from a man younger than 35 in good health and CMV-seropositive. This rearrangement joins TRBV6-5 to TRBJ1-2; D is perhaps TRBD1 (5 bases). CDR3 amino acids: CASRANYGYTF. CDR3 DNA: TGTGCCTCCAGGGCGAATTATGGCTACACCTTC.